The 10 T cell receptor beta chains given below trace back to one sample, sequenced in a study of blood T cell repertoires in COVID-19. Clones were sequenced by immunoSEQ multiplex PCR, and TCRdb holds only the in-frame ones, with some missing. This sample has some 250,000 clones, with roughly 80% found just once. The sequenced sample was peripheral blood. Source of these receptors: a woman in her sixties or seventies with active or convalescent COVID-19.

This chain joins TRBV12-3 or TRBV12-4 and TRBJ2-4; possible D gene TRBD2, 6 bases. The CDR3 is 12 amino acids. Trimming took off 4 bases at V and 11 bases at J, with 12 bases between the two ends. In DNA, the CDR3 is TGTGCCAGCAGTTCGGGGGTTTCGGTTCAGTACTTC. Encoded protein: CASSSGVSVQYF.

V and J are TRBV5-1 and TRBJ1-2, with D hard to call. V lost 4 bases and J 0 bases, leaving 13 bases between the germline ends. This CDR3 has 15 residues. Germline CDR1 and CDR2: SGHRS and YFSETQ. CDR3 nucleotide sequence: TGCGCCAGCAGCAAGGAAGGCAGGACTAACTATGGCTACACCTTC. Amino acids: CASSKEGRTNYGYTF.

This rearrangement joins TRBV5-1 to TRBJ2-1, with TRBD2 matching 10 bases. The CDR3 length is 15 residues. Losses at the gene ends were 0 bases for V and 7 bases for J; bases not matched to a gene: 4. Germline CDR1 is SGHRS and CDR2 is YFSETQ. The CDR3 bases are TGCGCCAGCAGCTTGGCCGGGACTAGCGAGAATGAGCAGTTCTTC. It specifies CASSLAGTSENEQFF.

This rearrangement joins TRBV9 to TRBJ2-2, with D maybe TRBD2 (6 bases). CDR1 is SGDLS, CDR2 YYNGEE, per germline. With 1 base removed from V and 0 bases from J, the gap between germline ends came to 13 bases. The CDR3 contains 17 residues. DNA for the CDR3: TGTGCCAGCAGCGTAAGGGGAGCGGGTTCGAACACCGGGGAGCTGTTTTTT. It encodes CASSVRGAGSNTGELFF. Using reference TRBV9 and TRBJ2-2 for the parts outside the CDR3, the full variable domain is DSGVTQTPKHLITATGQRVTLRCSPRSGDLSVYWYQQSLDQGLQFLIQYYNGEERAKGNILERFSAQQFPDLHSELNLSSLELGDSALYFCASSVRGAGSNTGELFFGEGSRLTVL.

The chain combines TRBV2 with TRBJ2-7, with D uncertain. Looked up from germline, CDR1 is SNHLY and CDR2 is FYNNEI. The CDR3 totals 12 residues. Trimming cost V 5 bases and J 0 bases, with 5 bases left between them. This CDR3 reads CASSPSSYEQYF. CDR3 DNA: TGTGCCAGCAGTCCTTCCTCCTACGAGCAGTACTTC. The complete variable domain, with remaining parts taken from reference TRBV2 and TRBJ2-7, reads EPEVTQTPSHQVTQMGQEVILRCVPISNHLYFYWYRQILGQKVEFLVSFYNNEISEKSEIFDDQFSVERPDGSNFTLKIRSTKLEDSAMYFCASSPSSYEQYFGPGTRLTVT.

The chain joins TRBV30 to TRBJ1-2; D ambiguous. V shed 0 bases and J shed 1 base, with 15 bases lying between them. This CDR3 has 16 residues. The germline V gene encodes CDR1 GTSNPN and CDR2 SVGIG (reference sequence). This CDR3 reads CAWSVPGRHFNYGYTF. CDR3 sequence (DNA): TGTGCCTGGAGTGTACCTGGGAGACACTTTAACTATGGCTACACCTTC.

The V call is TRBV2, the J call TRBJ1-2; 9 nucleotides align to TRBD1. Per the germline V gene, CDR1 is SNHLY and CDR2 is FYNNEI. Trimming at V came to 1 base and at J to 4 bases, leaving 7 bases not matched to a gene. CDR3 length: 16 residues. This CDR3 reads CASSEEGQGMGYGYTF. CDR3 sequence (DNA): TGTGCCAGCAGTGAAGAGGGACAGGGTATGGGCTATGGCTACACCTTC.

The chain carries TRBV19 and TRBJ1-3; 9 bases are shared with TRBD1. The J segment lost 7 bases and the V segment lost 5 bases, leaving 9 bases of the junction unmatched. This CDR3 region has 15 residues. Germline V gives CDR1 LNHDA, CDR2 SQIVND (reference sequence). In DNA form, the CDR3 reads TGTGCCAGTAGTTACAGGGGGCAGGATGGGAACACCATATATTTT. This gives the protein CASSYRGQDGNTIYF.

The CDR3 DNA reads as TGTGCCAGTAGTTCGACAGCAAGACACTATGGCTACACCTTC. Amino acid sequence: CASSSTARHYGYTF. The chain uses TRBV19 and TRBJ1-2; D might be TRBD1 (5 bases). CDR3 size: 14 residues. V lost 5 bases and J lost 3, with 13 bases in between. In germline, CDR1 is LNHDA, CDR2 SQIVND (reference sequence).

The V call is TRBV4-1, the J call TRBJ2-3; possible D gene TRBD2, 6 bases. The length of the CDR3 is 17 residues. Between the trimmed V and J ends, which lost 0 bases and 0 bases, there was a span of 13 bases. Germline V gives CDR1 MGHRA, CDR2 YSYEKL. CDR3 amino acids: CASSQDQPRGSTDTQYF. CDR3 DNA sequence: TGCGCCAGCAGCCAAGATCAACCGCGGGGTAGCACAGATACGCAGTATTTT.